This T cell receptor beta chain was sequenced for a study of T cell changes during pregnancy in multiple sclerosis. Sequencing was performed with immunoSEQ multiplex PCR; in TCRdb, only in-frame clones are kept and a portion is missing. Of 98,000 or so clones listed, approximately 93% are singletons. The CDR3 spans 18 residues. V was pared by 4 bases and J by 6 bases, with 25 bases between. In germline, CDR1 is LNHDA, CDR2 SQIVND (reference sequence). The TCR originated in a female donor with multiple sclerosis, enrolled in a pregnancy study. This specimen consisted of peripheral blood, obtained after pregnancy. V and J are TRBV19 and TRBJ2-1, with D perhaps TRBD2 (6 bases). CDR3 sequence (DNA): TGTGCCAGTAGTACCAAAGGGCGGAGCGGAGGGCACATCAATGAGCAGTTCTTC. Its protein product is CASSTKGRSGGHINEQFF.